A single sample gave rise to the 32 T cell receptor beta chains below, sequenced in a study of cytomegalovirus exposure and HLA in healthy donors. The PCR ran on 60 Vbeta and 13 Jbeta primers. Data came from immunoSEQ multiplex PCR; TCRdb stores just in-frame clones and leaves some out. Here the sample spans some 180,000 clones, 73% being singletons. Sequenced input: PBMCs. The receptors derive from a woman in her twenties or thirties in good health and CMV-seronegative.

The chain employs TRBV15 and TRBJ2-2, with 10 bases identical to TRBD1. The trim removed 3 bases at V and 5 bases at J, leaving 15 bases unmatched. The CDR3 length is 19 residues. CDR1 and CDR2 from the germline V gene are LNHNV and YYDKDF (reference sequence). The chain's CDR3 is CATSSPRRVGQGETGELFF. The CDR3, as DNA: TGTGCCACCAGCAGTCCTAGGAGGGTTGGACAGGGGGAAACCGGGGAGCTGTTTTTT.

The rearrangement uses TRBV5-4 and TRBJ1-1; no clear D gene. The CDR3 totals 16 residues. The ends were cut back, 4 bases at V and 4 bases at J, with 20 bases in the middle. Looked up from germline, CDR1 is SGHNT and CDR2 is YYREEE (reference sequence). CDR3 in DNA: TGTGCCAGCAGCCATCGGGGAGGGCCGTCGGGCACTGAAGCTTTCTTT. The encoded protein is CASSHRGGPSGTEAFF. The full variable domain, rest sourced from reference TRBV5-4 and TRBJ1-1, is ETGVTQSPTHLIKTRGQQVTLRCSSQSGHNTVSWYQQALGQGPQFIFQYYREEENGRGNFPPRFSGLQFPNYSSELNVNALELDDSALYLCASSHRGGPSGTEAFFGQGTRLTVV.

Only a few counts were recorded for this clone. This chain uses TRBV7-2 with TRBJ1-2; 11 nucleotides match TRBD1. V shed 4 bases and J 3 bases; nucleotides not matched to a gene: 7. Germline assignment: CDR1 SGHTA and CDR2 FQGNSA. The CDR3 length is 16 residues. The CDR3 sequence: CASSSVGTGGHYGYTF. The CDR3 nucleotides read TGTGCCAGCAGCTCTGTTGGGACAGGGGGGCACTATGGCTACACCTTC.

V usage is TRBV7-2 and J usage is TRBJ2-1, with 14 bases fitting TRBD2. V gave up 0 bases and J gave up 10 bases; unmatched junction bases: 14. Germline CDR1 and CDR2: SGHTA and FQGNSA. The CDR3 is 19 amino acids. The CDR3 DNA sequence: TGTGCCAGCAGCTTAGCGCATGGGACTAGCGGGAGAAGGCGCTTGGAGCAGTTCTTC. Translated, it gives CASSLAHGTSGRRRLEQFF.

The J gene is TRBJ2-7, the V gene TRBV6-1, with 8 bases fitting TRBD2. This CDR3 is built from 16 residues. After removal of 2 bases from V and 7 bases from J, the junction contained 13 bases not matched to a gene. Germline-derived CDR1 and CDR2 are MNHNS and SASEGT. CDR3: CASSEYGTRWAEEQYF. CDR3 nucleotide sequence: TGTGCCAGCAGTGAATATGGGACTAGGTGGGCTGAGGAGCAGTACTTC.

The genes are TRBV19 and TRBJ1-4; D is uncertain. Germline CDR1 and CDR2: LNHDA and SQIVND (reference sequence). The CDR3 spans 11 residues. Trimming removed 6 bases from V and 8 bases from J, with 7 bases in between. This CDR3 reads CASSTWEKLFF. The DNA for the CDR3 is TGTGCCAGTAGCACATGGGAAAAACTGTTTTTT.

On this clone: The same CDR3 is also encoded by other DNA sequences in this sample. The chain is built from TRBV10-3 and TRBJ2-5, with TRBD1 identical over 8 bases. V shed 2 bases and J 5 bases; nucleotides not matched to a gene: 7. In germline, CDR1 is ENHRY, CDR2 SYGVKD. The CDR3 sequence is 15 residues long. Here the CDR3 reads CAISEGAGGRETQYF. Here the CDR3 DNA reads TGTGCCATCAGTGAGGGGGCAGGGGGCAGGGAGACCCAGTACTTC.

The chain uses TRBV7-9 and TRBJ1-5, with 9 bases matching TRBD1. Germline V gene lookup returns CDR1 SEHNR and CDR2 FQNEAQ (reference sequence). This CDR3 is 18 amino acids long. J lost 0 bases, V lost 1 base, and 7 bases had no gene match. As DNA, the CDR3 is TGTGCCAGCAGCTTAGTAAGGGACAGGGATGATAGCAATCAGCCCCAGCATTTT. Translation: CASSLVRDRDDSNQPQHF.

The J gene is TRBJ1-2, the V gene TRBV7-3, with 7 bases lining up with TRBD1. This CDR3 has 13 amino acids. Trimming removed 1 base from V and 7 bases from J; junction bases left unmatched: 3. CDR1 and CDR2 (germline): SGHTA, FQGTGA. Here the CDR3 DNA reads TGTGCCAGCAGCTTAAACAGGGGTTGTGGCTACACCTTC. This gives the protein CASSLNRGCGYTF.

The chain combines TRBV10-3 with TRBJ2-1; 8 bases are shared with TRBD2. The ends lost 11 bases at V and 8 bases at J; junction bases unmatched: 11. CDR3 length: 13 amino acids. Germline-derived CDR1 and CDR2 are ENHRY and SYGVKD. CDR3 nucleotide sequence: TGTGCCCACTCTTTCGGGGGGGTGGATGAGCAGTTCTTC. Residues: CAHSFGGVDEQFF.

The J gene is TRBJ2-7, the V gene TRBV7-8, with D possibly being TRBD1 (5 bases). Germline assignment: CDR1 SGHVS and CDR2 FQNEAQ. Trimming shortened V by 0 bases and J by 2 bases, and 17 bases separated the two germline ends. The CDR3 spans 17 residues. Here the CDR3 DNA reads TGTGCCAGCAGCTTAGCGCCTTGGGGCGCGGAGACCTACGAGCAGTACTTC. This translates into CASSLAPWGAETYEQYF.

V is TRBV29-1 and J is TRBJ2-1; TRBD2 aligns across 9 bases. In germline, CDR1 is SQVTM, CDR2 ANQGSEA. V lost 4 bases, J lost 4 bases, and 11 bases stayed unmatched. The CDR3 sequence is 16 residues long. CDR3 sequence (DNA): TGCAGCGTTGTTTTTCTAGCGGGGACCACGTACAATGAGCAGTTCTTC. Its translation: CSVVFLAGTTYNEQFF.

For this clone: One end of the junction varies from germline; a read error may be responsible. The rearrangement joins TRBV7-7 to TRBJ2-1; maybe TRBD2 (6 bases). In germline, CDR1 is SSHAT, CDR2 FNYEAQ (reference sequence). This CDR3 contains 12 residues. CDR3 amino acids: CASSLGGDEQFF. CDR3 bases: TGTGCTAGCAGCTTAGGCGGGGATGAGCAGTTCTTC.

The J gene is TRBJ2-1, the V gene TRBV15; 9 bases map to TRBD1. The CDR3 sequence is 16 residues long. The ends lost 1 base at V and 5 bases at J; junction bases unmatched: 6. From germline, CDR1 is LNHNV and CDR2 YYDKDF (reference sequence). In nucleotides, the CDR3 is TGTGCCACCAGCAGAGGGGGACAGGGCCTTCACAATGAGCAGTTCTTC. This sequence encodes CATSRGGQGLHNEQFF.

The CDR3 nucleotides read TGTGCCAGCAGCTGGCACACAGGGGACACTGAAGCTTTCTTT. Translating gives CASSWHTGDTEAFF. The V gene is TRBV5-4, the J gene TRBJ1-1, with TRBD1 matching 7 bases. This CDR3 region has 14 residues. The ends lost 3 bases at V and 3 bases at J; junction bases unmatched: 5. The germline gives CDR1 SGHNT, CDR2 YYREEE (reference sequence).

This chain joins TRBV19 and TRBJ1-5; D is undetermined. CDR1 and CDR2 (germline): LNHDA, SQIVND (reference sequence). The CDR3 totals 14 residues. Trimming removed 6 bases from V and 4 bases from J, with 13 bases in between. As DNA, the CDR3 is TGTGCCAGTAGCCCTGTCGCAGGAAATCAGCCCCAGCATTTT. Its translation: CASSPVAGNQPQHF.

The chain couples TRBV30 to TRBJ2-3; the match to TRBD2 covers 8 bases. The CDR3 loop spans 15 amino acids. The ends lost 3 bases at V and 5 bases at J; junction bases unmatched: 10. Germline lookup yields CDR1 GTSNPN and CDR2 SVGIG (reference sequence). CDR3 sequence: CAWRGAGEGEDTQYF. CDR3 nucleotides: TGTGCCTGGAGAGGAGCGGGAGAGGGAGAAGATACGCAGTATTTT.

The CDR3, as DNA: TGTGCCAGCAGCCATCCGGGACAGGGGGCTTACGAGCAGTACTTC. This gives the protein CASSHPGQGAYEQYF. The chain uses TRBV5-5 and TRBJ2-7; 12 bases line up with TRBD1. CDR3 size: 15 residues. The germline CDR1 and CDR2 sequences are SGHKS and YYEKEE (reference sequence). J was trimmed by 4 bases and V by 4 bases; bases with no gene match: 6. The whole variable domain, filled in from reference TRBV5-5 and TRBJ2-7, reads DAGVTQSPTHLIKTRGQQVTLRCSPISGHKSVSWYQQVLGQGPQFIFQYYEKEERGRGNFPDRFSARQFPNYSSELNVNALLLGDSALYLCASSHPGQGAYEQYFGPGTRLTVT.

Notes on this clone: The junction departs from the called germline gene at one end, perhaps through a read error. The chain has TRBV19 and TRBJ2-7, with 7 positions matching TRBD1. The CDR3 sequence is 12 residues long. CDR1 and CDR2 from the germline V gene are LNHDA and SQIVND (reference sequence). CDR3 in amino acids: CASSQLGDSLIF. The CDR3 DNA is TGTGCCAGTAGTCAGCTAGGGGACAGTCTGATCTTC. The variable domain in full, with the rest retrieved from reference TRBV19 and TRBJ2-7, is DGGITQSPKYLFRKEGQNVTLSCEQNLNHDAMYWYRQDPGQGLRLIYYSQIVNDFQKGDIAEGYSVSREKKESFPLTVTSAQKNPTAFYLCASSQLGDSLIFGPGTRLTVT.

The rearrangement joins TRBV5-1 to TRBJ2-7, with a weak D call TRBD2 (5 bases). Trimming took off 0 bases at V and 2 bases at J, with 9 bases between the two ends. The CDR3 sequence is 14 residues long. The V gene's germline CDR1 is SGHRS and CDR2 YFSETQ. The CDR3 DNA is TGCGCCAGCAGCTTGGGGACTCCTACCTACGAGCAGTACTTC. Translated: CASSLGTPTYEQYF.

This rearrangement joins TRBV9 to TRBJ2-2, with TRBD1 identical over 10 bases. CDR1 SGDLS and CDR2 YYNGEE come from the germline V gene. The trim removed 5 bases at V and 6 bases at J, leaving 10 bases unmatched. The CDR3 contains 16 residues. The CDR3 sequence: CASSQPGQGFAGELFF. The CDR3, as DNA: TGTGCCAGCAGTCAGCCGGGACAGGGGTTCGCCGGGGAGCTGTTTTTT.

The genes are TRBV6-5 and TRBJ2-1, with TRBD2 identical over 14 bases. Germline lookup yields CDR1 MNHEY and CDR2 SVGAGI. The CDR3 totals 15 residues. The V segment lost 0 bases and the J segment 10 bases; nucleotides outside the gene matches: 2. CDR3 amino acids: CASSYSGLAGVEQFF. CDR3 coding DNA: TGTGCCAGCAGTTACTCGGGACTAGCGGGAGTAGAGCAGTTCTTC.

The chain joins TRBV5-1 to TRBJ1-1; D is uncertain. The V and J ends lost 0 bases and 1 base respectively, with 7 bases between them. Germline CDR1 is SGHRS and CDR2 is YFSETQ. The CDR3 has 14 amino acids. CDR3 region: CASSLDGRNTEAFF. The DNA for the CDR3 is TGCGCCAGCAGCTTGGATGGTAGGAACACTGAAGCTTTCTTT. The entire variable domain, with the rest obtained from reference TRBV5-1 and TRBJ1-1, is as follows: KAGVTQTPRYLIKTRGQQVTLSCSPISGHRSVSWYQQTPGQGLQFLFEYFSETQRNKGNFPGRFSGRQFSNSRSEMNVSTLELGDSALYLCASSLDGRNTEAFFGQGTRLTVV.

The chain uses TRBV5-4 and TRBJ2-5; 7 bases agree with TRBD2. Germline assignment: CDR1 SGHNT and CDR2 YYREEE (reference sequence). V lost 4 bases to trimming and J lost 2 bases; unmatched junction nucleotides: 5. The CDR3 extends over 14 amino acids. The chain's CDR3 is CASSPGGRQETQYF. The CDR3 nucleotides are TGTGCCAGCAGCCCCGGGGGGAGACAAGAGACCCAGTACTTC.

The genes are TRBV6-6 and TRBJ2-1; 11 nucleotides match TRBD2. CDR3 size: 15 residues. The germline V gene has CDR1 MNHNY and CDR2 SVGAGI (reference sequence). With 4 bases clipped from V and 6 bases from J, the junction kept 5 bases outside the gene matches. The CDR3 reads CASSSSGRTGNEQFF. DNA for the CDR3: TGTGCCAGCAGTTCTAGCGGGAGGACGGGCAATGAGCAGTTCTTC.

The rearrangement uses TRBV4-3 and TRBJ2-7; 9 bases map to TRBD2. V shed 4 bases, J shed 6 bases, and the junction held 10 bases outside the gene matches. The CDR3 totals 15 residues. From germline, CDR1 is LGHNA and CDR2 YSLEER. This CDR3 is CASSPGTSYSFEQYF. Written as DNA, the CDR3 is TGCGCCAGCAGCCCCGGGACTAGCTATTCTTTCGAGCAGTACTTC.

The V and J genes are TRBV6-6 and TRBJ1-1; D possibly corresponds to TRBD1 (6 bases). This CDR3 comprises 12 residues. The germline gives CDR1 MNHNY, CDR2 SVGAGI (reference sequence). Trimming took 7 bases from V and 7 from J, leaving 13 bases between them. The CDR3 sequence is CASTRTGREAFF. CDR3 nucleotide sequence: TGTGCCAGCACCCGAACAGGGCGTGAAGCTTTCTTT.

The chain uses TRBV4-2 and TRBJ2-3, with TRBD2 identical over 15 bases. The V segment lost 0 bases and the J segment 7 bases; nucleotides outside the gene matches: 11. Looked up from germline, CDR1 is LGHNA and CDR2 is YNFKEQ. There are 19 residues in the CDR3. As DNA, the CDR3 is TGTGCCAGCAGCCAAGATCATCTCGGACTAGCGGGAGGGCGATATACGCAGTATTTT. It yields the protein CASSQDHLGLAGGRYTQYF.

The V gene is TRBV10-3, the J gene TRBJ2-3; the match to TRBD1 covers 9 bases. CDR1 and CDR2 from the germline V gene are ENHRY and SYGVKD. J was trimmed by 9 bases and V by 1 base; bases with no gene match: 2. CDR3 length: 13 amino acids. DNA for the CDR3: TGTGCCATCAGTGAGTATGGACAGGGGACGCAGTATTTT. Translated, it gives CAISEYGQGTQYF.

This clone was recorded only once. CDR3 DNA sequence: TGTGCCAGCAGCCCGGGACAGTCCTACGAGCAGTACTTC. It encodes CASSPGQSYEQYF. This chain uses TRBV7-7 with TRBJ2-7; 7 nucleotides line up with TRBD1. V was pared by 5 bases and J by 1 base, with 2 bases of the junction left unmatched. Germline CDR1 and CDR2: SSHAT and FNYEAQ (reference sequence). This CDR3 is built from 13 residues.

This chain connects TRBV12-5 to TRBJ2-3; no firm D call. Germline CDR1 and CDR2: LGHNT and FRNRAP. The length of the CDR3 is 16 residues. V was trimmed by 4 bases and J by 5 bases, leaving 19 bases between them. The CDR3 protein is CASGSLRLPFGDTQYF. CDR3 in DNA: TGTGCTAGTGGTTCCCTACGTCTGCCCTTCGGAGATACGCAGTATTTT. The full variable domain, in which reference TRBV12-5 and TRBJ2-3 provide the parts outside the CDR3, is DARVTQTPRHKVTEMGQEVTMRCQPILGHNTVFWYRQTMMQGLELLAYFRNRAPLDDSGMPKDRFSAEMPDATLATLKIQPSEPRDSAVYFCASGSLRLPFGDTQYFGPGTRLTVL.

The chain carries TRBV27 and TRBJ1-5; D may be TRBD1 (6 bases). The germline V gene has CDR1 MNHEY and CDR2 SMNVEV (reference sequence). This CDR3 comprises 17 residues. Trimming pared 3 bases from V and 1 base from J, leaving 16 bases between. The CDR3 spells CASSFRGGWGSNQPQHF. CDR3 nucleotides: TGTGCCAGCAGTTTTAGGGGGGGGTGGGGAAGCAATCAGCCCCAGCATTTT.